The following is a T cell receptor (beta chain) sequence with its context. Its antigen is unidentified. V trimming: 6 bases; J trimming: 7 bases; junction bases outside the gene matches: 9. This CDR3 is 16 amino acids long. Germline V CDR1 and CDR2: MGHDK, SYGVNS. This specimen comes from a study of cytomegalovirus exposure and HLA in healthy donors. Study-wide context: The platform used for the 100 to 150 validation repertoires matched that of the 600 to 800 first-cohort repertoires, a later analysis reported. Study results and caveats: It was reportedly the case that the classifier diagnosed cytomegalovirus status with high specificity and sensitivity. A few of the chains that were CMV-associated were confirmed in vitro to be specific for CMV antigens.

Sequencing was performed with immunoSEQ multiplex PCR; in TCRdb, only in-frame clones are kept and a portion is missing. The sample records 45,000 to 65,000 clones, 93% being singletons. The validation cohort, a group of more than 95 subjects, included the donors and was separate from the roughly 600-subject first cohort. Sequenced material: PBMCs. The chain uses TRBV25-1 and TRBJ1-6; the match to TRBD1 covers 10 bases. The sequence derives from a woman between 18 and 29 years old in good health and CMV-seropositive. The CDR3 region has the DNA TGTGCCAGCAGATCGGACAGGGGGTTCGTAAATTCACCCCTCCACTTT. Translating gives CASRSDRGFVNSPLHF.